The rows below give T cell receptor beta chains drawn from one sample of a study of cytomegalovirus exposure and HLA in healthy donors. The repertoire was sequenced with immunoSEQ multiplex PCR; TCRdb's copy has only in-frame clones and lacks some. The table has more than 140,000 clones, roughly 79% seen once; the top ten hold under 0.8%. Sequenced material: PBMCs. The receptor source for this set is a male donor in good health and CMV-seronegative. Each CDR3 is given with its conserved first and last residue. D genes are given only for firm matches. Size values are once, few and many counts, or a class for expanded clones, and some rows have none.

abundance	v_gene	j_gene	d_gene	CDR3nt	CDR3aa
NA	TRBV7-3	TRBJ2-2	TRBD1	TGTGCCAGCAGGCGGACGACAGGGGGTAGCGCCGGGGAGCTGTTTTTT	CASRRTTGGSAGELFF
NA	TRBV7-2	TRBJ2-1	TRBD2	TGTGCCAGCAGCTTAGCGCTGGGGACTAGCGGTGGGCGAGAGCAGTTCTTC	CASSLALGTSGGREQFF
NA	TRBV30	TRBJ1-2	NA	TGTGCCTGGAGTGACAGGGACTATGGCTACACCTTC	CAWSDRDYGYTF
NA	TRBV19	TRBJ2-7	TRBD1	TGTGCCAGTAGTATAGCGGGACAGCGGACCTACGAGCAGTACTTC	CASSIAGQRTYEQYF
few	TRBV12-5	TRBJ1-1	NA	TGTGCTAGTGGTCCCGGGGTCGCTGGCACTGAAGCTTTCTTT	CASGPGVAGTEAFF
few	TRBV11-2	TRBJ2-7	NA	TGTGCCAGCAGCTTAGACAGGGTAACCTACGAGCAGTACTTC	CASSLDRVTYEQYF
NA	TRBV7-3	TRBJ1-1	NA	TGTGCCAGCAGCTCCATGGGGGGAAACACTGAAGCTTTCTTT	CASSSMGGNTEAFF
NA	TRBV6-1	TRBJ2-7	TRBD1	TGTGCCAGCAGTGAAGGAGGGGACAGCTCCTACGAGCAGTACTTC	CASSEGGDSSYEQYF
NA	TRBV10-3	TRBJ2-3	NA	TGTGCCATCAGAGCAGGGGGCACAGATACGCAGTATTTT	CAIRAGGTDTQYF
NA	TRBV9	TRBJ2-7	NA	TGTGCCAGCAGTCCGGGACACTCCTACGAGCAGTACTTC	CASSPGHSYEQYF
NA	TRBV29-1	TRBJ2-3	NA	TGCAGCGTTTATACGGGACTCGCAGATACGCAGTATTTT	CSVYTGLADTQYF
NA	TRBV25-1	TRBJ1-2	NA	TGTGCCAGCATGCCTCCGGGGGGCGCGGGTGGCTACACCTTC	CASMPPGGAGGYTF
NA	TRBV6-6	TRBJ2-3	TRBD2	TGTGCCAGCAGTTACGATTGGCTAGCGGTGACAGATACGCAGTATTTT	CASSYDWLAVTDTQYF
NA	TRBV7-8	TRBJ2-3	NA	TGTGCCAGCAGCTTAAATACCCGGAGCACAGATACGCAGTATTTT	CASSLNTRSTDTQYF
NA	TRBV9	TRBJ2-3	TRBD2	TGTGCCAGCAGCGTAGCGGTAGCGGGGGGGACAGATACGCAGTATTTT	CASSVAVAGGTDTQYF
NA	TRBV7-2	TRBJ2-3	TRBD1	TGTGCCAGCAGCTCCTACAGGGGGGACTCGCCAGATACGCAGTATTTT	CASSSYRGDSPDTQYF
NA	TRBV7-2	TRBJ1-4	TRBD1	TGTGCCAGCAGCCTCCAGGGGGCAATAGGTACAAGGTCTAATGAAAAACTGTTTTTT	CASSLQGAIGTRSNEKLFF
NA	TRBV6-1	TRBJ1-5	NA	TGTGCCACCTTTGAGAGGGGGAATCAGCCCCAGCATTTT	CATFERGNQPQHF
NA	TRBV5-6	TRBJ2-7	TRBD2	TGTGCCAGCAGGGGAGGGAGGCGCGAGCAGTACTTC	CASRGGRREQYF
NA	TRBV7-9	TRBJ2-4	TRBD1	TGTTCCAGCAGCTTACCGGGACAGGGTGGCAAAAACATTCAGTACTTC	CSSSLPGQGGKNIQYF
NA	TRBV7-2	TRBJ2-5	NA	TGTGCCAGCAGCCCCAGGGTCTTGGAGACCCAGTACTTC	CASSPRVLETQYF
NA	TRBV30	TRBJ1-5	TRBD1	TGTGCCTGGACTCGGGAAGGGGGCACCAATCAGCCCCAGCATTTT	CAWTREGGTNQPQHF
NA	TRBV27	TRBJ1-5	NA	TGTGCCAGCAGTTCGGGGAGTAAGGGCAATCAGCCCCAGCATTTT	CASSSGSKGNQPQHF
few	TRBV5-1	TRBJ1-1	NA	TGCGCCAGCAAGGATGGGGGCGACGGGAACACTGAAGCTTTCTTT	CASKDGGDGNTEAFF
NA	TRBV5-6	TRBJ1-2	TRBD1	TGTGCCAGCAGCCCGAGGTCAGGGGGTGGTGGCTACACCTTC	CASSPRSGGGGYTF
NA	TRBV2	TRBJ2-1	TRBD2	TGTGCCAGCAGTGTACCCGGTACTAGCGGGGGTGGTGAGCAGTTCTTC	CASSVPGTSGGGEQFF
NA	TRBV5-1	TRBJ2-1	TRBD2	TGCGCCAGCAGCTTGATGGCGGGGGAGTACAATGAGCAGTTCTTC	CASSLMAGEYNEQFF
NA	TRBV11-2	TRBJ2-1	TRBD2	TGTGCCAGCAGCTCTAATAGCGGGACCTACAATGAGCAGTTCTTC	CASSSNSGTYNEQFF